These T cell receptor beta chains were read from a single sample in a study of T cell responses to AZD1222 COVID-19 vaccine. Data came from immunoSEQ multiplex PCR; TCRdb stores just in-frame clones and leaves some out. Here the sample spans about 120,000 clones, approximately 90% being singletons. The sequencing here drew on peripheral blood, taken on day 0 of AZD1222 vaccination. These receptors came from an adult in good health. Each CDR3 is given with its conserved first and last residue. A D gene is named only where the DNA matches it firmly. Size is stated for part of the rows, as once, few or many counts, or as a class when the clone is expanded.

d_gene	j_gene	v_gene	abundance	CDR3nt	CDR3aa
-	TRBJ2-6	TRBV5-1	-	TGCGCCAGCAGTCGGGAGAATGGGGCCAACGTCCTGACTTTC	CASSRENGANVLTF
-	TRBJ2-7	TRBV20-1	-	TGCAGTGCTAGTTCAGCTGTCTCCTACGAGCAGTACTTC	CSASSAVSYEQYF
-	TRBJ2-1	TRBV6-5	-	TGTGCCAGCAGTTACCGACCGAGCTCCTACAATGAGCAGTTCTTC	CASSYRPSSYNEQFF
-	TRBJ2-7	TRBV6-2/TRBV6-3	once	TGTGCCAGCAGCCTACTAGGACCGACCTACGAGCAGTACTTC	CASSLLGPTYEQYF
-	TRBJ1-6	TRBV19	-	TGTGCCAGTAGTATAAACGGACCTGCGGTGCCCCTCCACTTT	CASSINGPAVPLHF
TRBD2	TRBJ2-5	TRBV2	-	TGTGCCAGCAAAGGCGGGGGGGCGGCAGAGACCCAGTACTTC	CASKGGGAAETQYF
TRBD1	TRBJ2-1	TRBV30	once	TGTGCCTGGAGTATTCGGACAGGGTACAATGAGCAGTTCTTC	CAWSIRTGYNEQFF
TRBD1	TRBJ2-7	TRBV3-1/TRBV3-2	-	TGTGCCAGCAGCCGTACAGGGGCGAGCTCCTACGAGCAGTACTTC	CASSRTGASSYEQYF
-	TRBJ2-5	TRBV21-1	-	TGTGCCAGTCCTATAGGGGCGCAAGAGACCCAGTACTTC	CASPIGAQETQYF
TRBD1	TRBJ2-5	TRBV11-3	-	TGTGCCAGCAGCTCTCGACGTCCAGGGACAGGGGGCTGGGAGACCCAGTACTTC	CASSSRRPGTGGWETQYF
-	TRBJ1-5	TRBV19	-	TGTGCCAGTGGAAATCAGCCCCAGCATTTT	CASGNQPQHF
-	TRBJ1-3	TRBV12-3/TRBV12-4	-	TGTGCCAGCAGTACAGGTCTTCGGAACACCATATATTTT	CASSTGLRNTIYF
-	TRBJ2-4	TRBV28	-	TGTGCCAGCAGTTTGGCAAGGGGCAGAAACATTCAGTACTTC	CASSLARGRNIQYF
-	TRBJ2-7	TRBV5-6	-	TGTGCCAGCAGCTTGGGAGGGTGGGCCTACGAGCAGTACTTC	CASSLGGWAYEQYF
-	TRBJ1-3	TRBV19	-	TGTGCCAGTAACCTACAGGGAAGCTCTGGAAACACCATATATTTT	CASNLQGSSGNTIYF
-	TRBJ1-1	TRBV24-1	few	TGTGCCACCAGTAGCGTGGGAATGAACACTGAAGCTTTCTTT	CATSSVGMNTEAFF
-	TRBJ2-1	TRBV5-4	few	TGTGCCAGCAGGGGGGACCGCGACCGAAATGAGCAGTTCTTC	CASRGDRDRNEQFF
TRBD1	TRBJ1-6	TRBV5-1	-	TGCGCCAGCAGCTTGGCCTTACCCCACGGGACAGGGGATGTGGGTTCACCCCTCCACTTT	CASSLALPHGTGDVGSPLHF
-	TRBJ2-7	TRBV30	-	TGTGCCTGGAGCGTTCCGGACAGAACCTACGAGCAGTACTTC	CAWSVPDRTYEQYF
-	TRBJ1-2	TRBV6-1	-	TGTGCCAGCAGTGAATCTCGGCCACCCGAACCTTTCTATGGCTACACCTTC	CASSESRPPEPFYGYTF
-	TRBJ1-2	TRBV3-1/TRBV3-2	-	TGTGCCAGCAGTCCTCAGGGTTATTATGGCTACACCTTC	CASSPQGYYGYTF
-	TRBJ2-7	TRBV12-3/TRBV12-4	-	TGTGCCAGCAGTTTTCGCGGGTCCGAGCAGTACTTC	CASSFRGSEQYF
-	TRBJ1-2	TRBV28	-	TGTGCCAGCAGTTGGCCCCGGGGGGGCTACACCTTC	CASSWPRGGYTF
-	TRBJ1-1	TRBV5-4	-	TGTGCCAGCAGCTTCGAAATCACTGAAGCTTTCTTT	CASSFEITEAFF
TRBD1	TRBJ1-1	TRBV28	-	TGTGCCAGCAGTTTATCGACAGGGGGCACTGAAGCTTTCTTT	CASSLSTGGTEAFF
-	TRBJ2-3	TRBV11-3	-	TGTGCCAGCAGCTTGAAGGGGGGGGCATTCCCAGATACGCAGTATTTT	CASSLKGGAFPDTQYF
-	TRBJ1-2	TRBV7-9	-	TGTGCCAGCAGCAAGACAGAATTAGGTGGCTACACCTTC	CASSKTELGGYTF
-	TRBJ2-3	TRBV5-6	-	TGTGCCAGCAGCCCGCGGCCAGATTACTTCACAGATACGCAGTATTTT	CASSPRPDYFTDTQYF
-	TRBJ1-1	TRBV2	-	TGTGCCAGCAGAGCCCAATCGGGGGGAAAGGAAGCTTTCTTT	CASRAQSGGKEAFF
TRBD1	TRBJ1-5	TRBV18	-	TGTGCCAGCTCACCACCGGGACAGGGCCTCAATCAGCCCCAGCATTTT	CASSPPGQGLNQPQHF
-	TRBJ2-7	TRBV7-9	-	TGTGCCAGCAGCTTAGGGGTTTATTCGTCAGGCTACGAGCAGTACTTC	CASSLGVYSSGYEQYF
-	TRBJ1-5	TRBV30	-	TGTGCCTGGCAAGATCAGGGGTTAAGCAATCAGCCCCAGCATTTT	CAWQDQGLSNQPQHF
-	TRBJ1-1	TRBV19	once	TGTGCCAGTAGCAGGGGACTGTACACTGAAGCTTTCTTT	CASSRGLYTEAFF
TRBD2	TRBJ2-1	TRBV4-1	-	TGCGCCAGCAGCCGGGACGGACTAGCGGGGGGGGCCTATGAGCAGTTCTTC	CASSRDGLAGGAYEQFF
-	TRBJ1-2	TRBV19	-	TGTGCCAGTAGCCCTCGACAGGCCGTTAACTATGGCTACACCTTC	CASSPRQAVNYGYTF
-	TRBJ1-2	TRBV10-3	-	TGTGCCATCAGTGAGATTGATGGCTACACCTTC	CAISEIDGYTF
-	TRBJ2-3	TRBV5-1	-	TGCGCCAGCAGCTTAGGGTCTAGCACAGATACGCAGTATTTT	CASSLGSSTDTQYF
-	TRBJ2-7	TRBV9	-	TGTGCCAGCAGCGTAGGATCGTCCGGAACCTACGAGCAGTACTTC	CASSVGSSGTYEQYF
TRBD1	TRBJ2-1	TRBV18	-	TGTGCCAGCTCACCACCTTCCAGGGGGATGGTGAATGAGCAGTTCTTC	CASSPPSRGMVNEQFF
-	TRBJ2-2	TRBV6-4	-	TGTGCCAGCAGAGCGCAGGGAACCCGAAACACCGGGGAGCTGTTTTTT	CASRAQGTRNTGELFF
-	TRBJ2-1	TRBV27	-	TGTGCCAGCAGTTTAGATCAGTTAAGCTCCTACAATGAGCAGTTCTTC	CASSLDQLSSYNEQFF
-	TRBJ2-5	TRBV5-1	-	TGCGCCAGCAGCGTCGTCGGGGTGGGGGAGACCCAGTACTTC	CASSVVGVGETQYF
-	TRBJ2-3	TRBV5-1	-	TGCGCCAGCAGCTTCGACAGGGAGGGAGATACGCAGTATTTT	CASSFDREGDTQYF
TRBD1	TRBJ2-7	TRBV28	once	TGTGCCAGCAGTTTCTCCGGGACAGGCCTCTCCTACGAGCAGTACTTC	CASSFSGTGLSYEQYF
-	TRBJ2-2	TRBV10-1	-	TGCGCCAGTCACTCCCACGGAGAAAACACCGGGGAGCTGTTTTTT	CASHSHGENTGELFF
-	TRBJ1-1	TRBV13	-	TGTGCCAGCAGCTTGAGGCAGAACACTGAAGCTTTCTTT	CASSLRQNTEAFF
-	TRBJ1-5	TRBV19	-	TGTGCCAGTAGTGGTGGGGGGCGCCAGCCCCAGCATTTT	CASSGGGRQPQHF
TRBD1	TRBJ1-5	TRBV5-6	-	TGTGCCAGCAGCTCGGGACAGGGTACTCAGCCCCAGCATTTT	CASSSGQGTQPQHF